This TCR beta chain was observed in a study of beta chain features in type 1 diabetes. Without exception, sorted populations had purity beyond 95%. What was sequenced were expressed TCRB transcripts, since all of the isolated RNA had been reverse transcribed. Sequencing was performed with immunoSEQ multiplex PCR; in TCRdb, only in-frame clones are kept and a portion is missing. Found here are some 100,000 clones, about 40% of them singletons; the top ten hold roughly 0.07%. This CDR3 has 14 amino acids. V lost 4 bases and J 8 bases, leaving 15 bases between the germline ends. Germline V CDR1 and CDR2: SGHKS, YYEKEE (reference sequence). The sample holds one count of this clone.

This clonotype was sampled from a woman in her late teens or twenties in good health. Sequenced material: stem cell memory CD4+ T cells from blood. The chain links TRBV5-5 to TRBJ1-4, with D maybe TRBD1 (6 bases). For the CDR3, the DNA is TGTGCCAGCAGCCCAGGGGTGGTTCGGGAAAAACTGTTTTTT. This sequence encodes CASSPGVVREKLFF.